The 10 T cell receptor beta chains presented below share a single source sample, sequenced in a study of T cell repertoires in cytomegalovirus infection. These receptors lack a known antigen. In TCRdb, the reads were re-called with MiXCR into one record per CDR3 protein. The sample includes 830,000 or so distinct CDR3 sequences, around a third of them seen just once. The input for sequencing was cultured CD8+ T cells from PBMCs, taken from culture after CMV antigen stimulation. The source is a human donor in good health (CMV status not recorded). Some clones in this sample may be carry-over from other donors' samples.

For this clonotype: Possible read error: a much larger clone is one base away. The rearrangement links TRBV7-2 to TRBJ2-1, with 9 bases aligning to TRBD2. Germline CDR1 is SGHTA and CDR2 is FQGNSA. There are 15 residues in the CDR3. CDR3 loop: CVSSFLGSGGNEQFF. CDR3 coding DNA: TGTGTCAGCAGCTTCTTGGGTAGCGGGGGTAATGAGCAGTTCTTC.

This clonotype was counted a few times. This chain joins TRBV7-8 and TRBJ1-5; D gene uncertain. The V and J ends lost 0 bases and 3 bases respectively, with 6 bases between them. Germline V CDR1 and CDR2: SGHVS, FQNEAQ. This CDR3 comprises 14 residues. This CDR3 is CASSLAQINQPQHF. In DNA, the CDR3 is TGTGCCAGCAGCTTAGCACAGATCAATCAGCCCCAGCATTTT.

The chain combines TRBV7-9 with TRBJ1-5; the D is unclear. The CDR3 sequence is 13 residues long. The germline CDR1 and CDR2 sequences are SEHNR and FQNEAQ (reference sequence). Trimming took 5 bases from V and 2 from J, leaving 7 bases between them. CDR3 protein: CASSGVGNQPQHF. The CDR3 nucleotides are TGTGCCAGCAGCGGGGTGGGCAATCAGCCCCAGCATTTT.

This clonotype was recorded at least ten times. The rearrangement joins TRBV10-3 to TRBJ1-4; TRBD1 is a possible D gene (6 bases). Trimming took 10 bases from V and 0 from J, leaving 15 bases between them. The CDR3 loop spans 15 amino acids. Per the germline V gene, CDR1 is ENHRY and CDR2 is SYGVKD. CDR3 nucleotide sequence: TGTGCCACCACCGCCGGGGGCGCAACTAATGAAAAACTGTTTTTT. Residues: CATTAGGATNEKLFF.

With respect to this clonotype: Since a much larger clone is just one base distant, this may be a read error. This chain links TRBV7-9 with TRBJ2-1; D is unresolved. This CDR3 contains 13 residues. Germline V gene sequence: CDR1 SEHNR, CDR2 FQNEAQ (reference sequence). V lost 2 bases to trimming and J lost 4 bases, with 6 bases between them. CDR3: CASSLHLYNEQFF. For the CDR3, the DNA is TGTGCCAGCAGCTTACACCTTTACAATGAGCAGTTCTTC.

The CDR3 spells CASSVEWTGSYGYTF. In nucleotides, the CDR3 is TGTGCCAGCAGCGTAGAATGGACAGGCTCTTATGGCTACACCTTC. V usage is TRBV9 and J usage is TRBJ1-2; TRBD1 aligns across 7 bases. The length of the CDR3 is 15 residues. Germline CDR1 and CDR2: SGDLS and YYNGEE. V lost 0 bases, J lost 5 bases, and 7 bases stayed unmatched.

This clonotype has at least ten counts. J is TRBJ2-1 and V is TRBV6-1, with TRBD1 identical over 7 bases. The CDR3 is 11 residues long. The germline V gene encodes CDR1 MNHNS and CDR2 SASEGT. J was trimmed by 9 bases and V by 5 bases; bases with no gene match: 1. The CDR3 reads CASSTGVEQFF. In nucleotides, the CDR3 is TGTGCCAGCAGTACAGGGGTTGAGCAGTTCTTC.

This clonotype has more than one count but fewer than ten. The CDR3 protein is CASSFTELGEQYF. For the CDR3, the DNA is TGTGCCAGCAGTTTCACCGAGCTGGGGGAGCAGTACTTC. V gene TRBV12-3 or TRBV12-4 combines with J gene TRBJ2-7; D is ambiguous. This CDR3 comprises 13 residues. V lost 3 bases to trimming and J lost 7 bases, with 13 bases between them.

This clonotype was seen repeatedly, ten times or more. The chain has TRBV7-2 and TRBJ2-7; 9 bases are a match to TRBD2. Germline CDR1 reads SGHTA; CDR2 reads FQGNSA. The CDR3 extends over 15 amino acids. The ends lost 1 base at V and 5 bases at J; junction bases unmatched: 6. CDR3 sequence reads: CASSLGGGAIDEQYF. The CDR3 bases are TGTGCCAGCAGCTTAGGCGGGGGGGCCATTGACGAGCAGTACTTC.

The V gene is TRBV7-6, the J gene TRBJ1-2, with 8 bases matching TRBD1. With 4 bases clipped from V and 3 bases from J, the junction kept 13 bases outside the gene matches. In germline, CDR1 is SGHVS, CDR2 FNYEAQ. The CDR3 covers 17 residues. The CDR3 here is CASSSMQGADSDYGYTF. The DNA of the CDR3 is TGTGCCAGCAGCTCAATGCAGGGGGCGGATTCTGACTATGGCTACACCTTC.